Below, one T cell receptor beta chain is given with its context. The data stem from a study of blood T cell repertoires in COVID-19. Study at large: Acute-phase and convalescent COVID-19 samples originated in the United States, Italy and Spain. In each case, the material was cDNA or gDNA derived from T cells, B-cell-depleted T cells, or PBMCs.

V was cut by 2 bases and J by 6 bases, with 13 bases left in between. There are 14 residues in the CDR3. Germline V CDR1 and CDR2: LGHNA, YNFKEQ. In the original processing: By means of reference gene primer amplification, nucleated cell counts were estimated. TCRdb keeps only in-frame clones here, not all; method: immunoSEQ multiplex PCR. Clone size and the V and J calls come from that table; the DNA yielded D and trimming. The repertoire holds roughly 65,000 clones, with 75% to 85% as singletons. This TCR was sampled from a human donor in a cohort sampled during active COVID-19. Sequencing input: peripheral blood. The chain joins TRBV4-2 to TRBJ1-1; weak D call: TRBD1 (5 bases). The CDR3 DNA is TGTGCCAGCAGCCAACCGGGGGAGGATTCTGAAGCTTTCTTT. Amino acids: CASSQPGEDSEAFF.